This section outlines one T cell receptor beta chain sequence together with its context. This clonotype was detected ten times or more. This receptor's antigen is unknown. No base-level quality is on record; no much larger clone is a single base apart. A patient counted as having stable Graves' hyperthyroidism if no progression to ophthalmopathy occurred over 18 months of follow-up. Hyperthyroidism patients were newly diagnosed, with disease duration under 2 months, and aged 18 to 65 years. Patients with uncontrolled infections, other autoimmune diseases, pregnancy or lactation were excluded. Diagnoses were based on clinical symptoms, serum thyroxine and TRAb, thyroid ultrasound and orbital computed tomography. PBMCs were isolated from 8 to 10 ml of fresh peripheral blood by Ficoll-Paque density gradient centrifugation. Trizol reagent was used to extract total RNA, and RNA quality was then checked on an Agilent 2100 Bioanalyzer.

From V the trimming removes 0 bases and from J it removes 4 bases, while the gene matches leave 5 bases of the junction unaccounted for. CDR1 and CDR2 are drawn from the germline V gene: MNHEY, SVGAGI. From its cysteine to its phenylalanine, the CDR3 spans 15 amino acids. Solely the CDR3 DNA is kept, with 45 bases framed from the first base. This entry comes from a study of T cells in Graves' hyperthyroidism and ophthalmopathy (dated by TCRdb to the late 2010s). Notes on the research overall: Peripheral blood samples were taken at initial diagnosis, before any treatment was given. TCR V-J signatures able to tell the groups apart were searched for in a discovery cohort of 95 or so patients, of whom approximately 40 had Graves' ophthalmopathy and 57 had stable Graves' hyperthyroidism. Prospective prediction of ophthalmopathy was tested in an independent validation cohort consisting of under 20 hyperthyroidism patients and around 17 patients who later progressed to ophthalmopathy. For training and testing, the 100 or so patients in the discovery cohort were randomly divided in a 7:3 ratio. The study also compared thyroid tissue and blood T-cell repertoires from more than 5 Graves' hyperthyroidism patients. Once sampling was done, hyperthyroidism patients were given methimazole at a starting dose of 30 mg daily, whereas ophthalmopathy patients were given high-dose intravenous methylprednisolone. TCR Vbeta CDR3 sequencing of some 140 peripheral blood samples (roughly 41 ophthalmopathy, approximately 80 hyperthyroidism and some 17 progressor patients) is reported in the paper.

Here is what the overall study found, with its caveats: Ophthalmopathy was separated from stable hyperthyroidism by a 13 V-J signature model, with 85% to 90% sensitivity and approximately 81% specificity obtained in cross-validation and 80%/75% obtained in testing. Blood samples also contained most of the expanded thyroid clonotypes (frequency above 0.001), which suggests that blood repertoires may reflect thyroid immune responses. No statistical method was used to fix the sample size in advance, and group allocation was not hidden from the investigators. In validation, the model predicted progression to ophthalmopathy with over 65% sensitivity and 72% to 75% specificity, a median of approximately 6.7 months before onset.

TCR beta CDR3 regions were amplified from RNA transcripts. For the first round of RT-PCR on the TCR CDR3, the HTBI primer set was used together with the Qiagen OneStep RT-PCR kit. Libraries were constructed in a second round of multiplex PCR, after which size selection and purification were performed. Paired-end sequencing of the libraries was performed with 100 bp reads on an Illumina HiSeq2000. The authors' analysis ran thus. SOAPnuke was used to process the raw data, with reads discarded if the reads contained adapters or uncalled bases, had a mean Phred below 15, or lacked an exact constant-primer or identifier match. High-quality paired reads were merged using COPE v1.2.5, and each unique nucleotide sequence was defined as a clonotype. Clonotypes were aligned to IMGT TRBV, TRBD and TRBJ reference segments using MiTCR v1.1. Only V-J combinations with frequency above 0.0001, covering roughly 99% of repertoires, were analysed. A TCS score was defined as the ratio of F50 (clonal expansion) to E x V (chaos), with BLOSUM62-based TCRdist applied between CDR3 peptides within each V-J. Welch's t-statistics and random forest reduced around 520 V-J features to 13, which were used in a naive Bayes classifier (R e1071). TCRdb redid the processing of the public reads, applying fastp at Q25 and MiXCR, and retained in-frame beta chains. For every CDR3 protein sequence, its rows merge into one entry that carries the most common genes and DNA. Clone size and V and J calls follow TCRdb, not the original study. The sample records 300,000 to 400,000 distinct CDR3 sequences, roughly a fifth of which are singletons. The leading ten clones occupy 50% to 65% of the sample.

The receptor's source is a woman aged 45-65 years with Graves' hyperthyroidism. The V and J segments used are TRBV6-5 and TRBJ2-7; 8 of the junction bases match TRBD2. The sequenced material came from blood. The nucleotides are TGTGCCAGCAGTTACTCGAGCGGGAGACAGTACGAGCAGTACTTC. Translated, it reads CASSYSSGRQYEQYF.